The count of the clone carrying this TCR beta chain is one. What it binds is unknown. Only in-frame clones appear in the TCRdb table, and some are missing; sequencing was by immunoSEQ multiplex PCR. Seen here are around 32,000 clones, nearly 95% observed once, and the top ten hold roughly 0.7%. These data originate in a study of circulating and synovial CD4+ cells in juvenile arthritis. General study findings and limits: Circulating pathogenic-like and bulk T cells looked alike by Vbeta family usage. Overlap with synovium rose as more T cells were sequenced. Compared with bulk blood, circulating pathogenic-like lymphocytes shared substantially more CDR3 sequences with synovial T cells.

Donors were patients with active juvenile idiopathic arthritis. Sequenced material: CD4+ T cells from blood. The sequence came from a human donor with juvenile idiopathic arthritis.

The CDR3 region is CASSYEQGTEAFF. CDR3 DNA: TGTGCCAGCAGTTACGAACAGGGCACTGAAGCTTTCTTT. This chain connects TRBV6-7 to TRBJ1-1; TRBD1 might be the D (6 bases). TRBV6-7 carries the ORF label, with uncertain function. The V end was cut by 2 bases, the J end by 4 bases, with 8 bases between. This CDR3 is 13 amino acids long.